The 11 T cell receptor beta chains listed next were all sequenced from one sample in a study of cytomegalovirus exposure and HLA in healthy donors. The PCR had 60 Vbeta and 13 Jbeta primers. The data were produced by immunoSEQ multiplex PCR, yet TCRdb's version contains in-frame clones alone and is incomplete. This sample has about 160,000 clones; around four fifths occur once, and the top ten carry roughly 1.2%. Material: PBMCs. These receptors were taken from a woman aged 45-65 years in good health and CMV-seronegative.

The sample holds one count of this clone. Sequence at one end of the junction differs from germline and may be a read error. The chain uses TRBV5-8 and TRBJ2-7, with 12 bases fitting TRBD1. This CDR3 contains 15 residues. Germline V lookup: CDR1 SGHTS, CDR2 YDEGEE. The CDR3 reads CASSLAGTGGYGQYF. CDR3 nucleotides: TGTGCCAGCAGCTTGGCCGGGACAGGGGGCTACGGGCAGTACTTC.

The V and J genes are TRBV19 and TRBJ1-1, with 7 bases lining up with TRBD1. CDR3 length: 15 residues. The V gene end was trimmed by 7 bases and the J gene end by 7 bases; junction bases not matched to a gene: 15. Germline CDR1 reads LNHDA; CDR2 reads SQIVND (reference sequence). The CDR3 region has the DNA TGTGCCAGTAACCAGGGGGGATGGAGGGGAGGTGAAGCTTTCTTT. Translating gives CASNQGGWRGGEAFF.

The rearrangement uses TRBV15 and TRBJ2-1; 7 bases map to TRBD2. The germline V gene encodes CDR1 LNHNV and CDR2 YYDKDF (reference sequence). The CDR3 runs 15 residues. V lost 8 bases to trimming and J lost 8 bases; unmatched junction nucleotides: 15. The CDR3 reads CATSRSGNPIDEQFF. The DNA of the CDR3 is TGTGCCACCTCCCGAAGCGGGAACCCGATTGATGAGCAGTTCTTC.

This rearrangement joins TRBV2 to TRBJ2-1; possibly TRBD2 for D (5 bases). The V end lost 7 bases, the J end lost 9 bases, and 22 bases lay between the germline ends. CDR3 length equals 15 residues. CDR1 and CDR2 from the germline V gene are SNHLY and FYNNEI. The DNA for the CDR3 is TGTGCCAGCAAATCTACTAGTAAGGTATTAGGTGAGCAGTTCTTC. As protein: CASKSTSKVLGEQFF.

The genes are TRBV16 and TRBJ1-3, with a weak D call TRBD1 (5 bases). CDR3 length: 17 residues. Germline CDR1 is KGHSY and CDR2 is FQNENV. The V gene lost 0 bases and the J gene lost 1 base, with 13 bases spanning the gap. The CDR3 spells CASSQSLAGFSGNTIYF. Written as DNA, the CDR3 is TGTGCCAGCAGCCAATCGCTTGCAGGGTTTTCTGGAAACACCATATATTTT.

The rearrangement uses TRBV11-2 and TRBJ2-1; TRBD2 matches 12 bases. CDR3 size: 20 residues. The germline V gene has CDR1 SGHAT and CDR2 FQNNGV. The V segment lost 0 bases and the J segment 2 bases; nucleotides outside the gene matches: 11. The CDR3 nucleotides are TGTGCCAGCAGCTTAGAATCTGTACTAGCGGGAGGTGTAGCCTACAATGAGCAGTTCTTC. This translates into CASSLESVLAGGVAYNEQFF.

The V and J genes are TRBV7-8 and TRBJ2-5, with D hard to call. In germline, CDR1 is SGHVS, CDR2 FQNEAQ. V lost 1 base, J lost 4 bases, and 13 bases lay in between. The CDR3 covers 15 residues. CDR3 nucleotides: TGTGCCAGCAGCTTAGTTAGTAGTTTTGCAGAGACCCAGTACTTC. Residues: CASSLVSSFAETQYF.

This sequence joins TRBV28 and TRBJ1-1; perhaps TRBD1 as D (5 bases). Trimming pared 4 bases from V and 0 bases from J, leaving 9 bases between. The CDR3 is 14 amino acids. CDR1 and CDR2 (germline): MDHEN, SYDVKM. The CDR3 loop reads CASSSRALNTEAFF. As DNA, the CDR3 is TGTGCCAGCAGTTCCAGGGCCTTGAACACTGAAGCTTTCTTT.

This clone was seen a single time. At the DNA level, this CDR3 is encoded by other sequences in the same sample as well. The chain recombines TRBV4-3 with TRBJ1-2, with a tentative D call TRBD1 (5 bases). Germline V gives CDR1 LGHNA, CDR2 YSLEER. The CDR3 loop spans 16 amino acids. Between the trimmed V and J ends, which lost 0 bases and 4 bases, there was a span of 15 bases. In DNA, the CDR3 is TGCGCCAGCAGCCAAGATGGTAGTGGCGACAGCTATGGCTACACCTTC. This codes for CASSQDGSGDSYGYTF.

V gene TRBV6-6 combines with J gene TRBJ2-2; TRBD1 matches 10 bases. CDR1 MNHNY and CDR2 SVGAGI come from the germline V gene (reference sequence). The V gene end was trimmed by 6 bases and the J gene end by 5 bases; junction bases not matched to a gene: 9. This CDR3 comprises 16 residues. DNA for the CDR3: TGTGCCAGCAGCCCCCCGGGACAGGGGAGGACCGGGGAGCTGTTTTTT. This sequence encodes CASSPPGQGRTGELFF.

The CDR3 is CASSSRTGGSGANVLTF. The CDR3 nucleotides read TGTGCCAGCAGCTCGAGGACAGGGGGCTCTGGGGCCAACGTCCTGACTTTC. The chain carries TRBV5-8 and TRBJ2-6, with 10 bases matching TRBD1. The CDR3 length is 17 residues. Germline CDR1 reads SGHTS; CDR2 reads YDEGEE. Trimming took 3 bases from V and 0 from J; bases not matched to a gene: 3. The full variable domain, in which reference TRBV5-8 and TRBJ2-6 provide the parts outside the CDR3, is EAGVTQSPTHLIKTRGQQATLRCSPISGHTSVYWYQQALGLGLQFLLWYDEGEERNRGNFPPRFSGRQFPNYSSELNVNALELEDSALYLCASSSRTGGSGANVLTFGAGSRLTVL.